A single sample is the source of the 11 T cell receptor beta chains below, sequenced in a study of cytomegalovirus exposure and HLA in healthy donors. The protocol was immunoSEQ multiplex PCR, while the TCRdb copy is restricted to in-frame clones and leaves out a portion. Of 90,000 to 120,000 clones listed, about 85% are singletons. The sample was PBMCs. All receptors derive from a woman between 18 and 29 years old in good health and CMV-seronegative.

CDR3 sequence reads: CASSWGTSYNEQFF. The CDR3 nucleotides read TGTGCCAGCAGCTGGGGGACTAGCTACAATGAGCAGTTCTTC. The genes are TRBV13 and TRBJ2-1, with 8 bases matching TRBD2. This CDR3 region has 14 residues. V was clipped by 4 bases and J by 3 bases; unmatched bases: 2. Germline lookup yields CDR1 PRHDT and CDR2 FYEKMQ (reference sequence). Using reference TRBV13 and TRBJ2-1 for the parts outside the CDR3, the full variable domain is AAGVIQSPRHLIKEKRETATLKCYPIPRHDTVYWYQQGPGQDPQFLISFYEKMQSDKGSIPDRFSAQQFSDYHSELNMSSLELGDSALYFCASSWGTSYNEQFFGPGTRLTVL.

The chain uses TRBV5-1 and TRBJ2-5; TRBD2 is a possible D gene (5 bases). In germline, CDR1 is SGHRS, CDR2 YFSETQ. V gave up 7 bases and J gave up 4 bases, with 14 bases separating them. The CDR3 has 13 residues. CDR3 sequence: CASLPGIGETQYF. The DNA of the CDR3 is TGCGCCAGCCTCCCGGGGATCGGAGAGACCCAGTACTTC.

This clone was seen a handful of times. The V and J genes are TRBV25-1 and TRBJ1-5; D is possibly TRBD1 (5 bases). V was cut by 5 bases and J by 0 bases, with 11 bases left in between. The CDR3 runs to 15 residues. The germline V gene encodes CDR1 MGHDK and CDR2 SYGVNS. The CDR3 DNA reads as TGTGCCAGCAGTCAAGGCAGGGATAGCAATCAGCCCCAGCATTTT. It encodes CASSQGRDSNQPQHF.

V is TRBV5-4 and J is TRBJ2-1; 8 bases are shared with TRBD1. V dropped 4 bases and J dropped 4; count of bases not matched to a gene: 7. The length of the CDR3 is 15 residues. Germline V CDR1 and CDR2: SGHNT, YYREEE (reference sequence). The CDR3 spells CASSLGQGLYNEQFF. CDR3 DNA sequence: TGTGCCAGCAGCCTCGGACAGGGCCTATACAATGAGCAGTTCTTC.

CDR3 nucleotides: TGTGCCAGCAGTATGGGACTGCTGAACACCGGGGAGCTGTTTTTT. Its translation is CASSMGLLNTGELFF. The rearrangement joins TRBV6-1 to TRBJ2-2; D perhaps matches TRBD2 (6 bases). With 5 bases removed from V and 1 base from J, the gap between germline ends came to 11 bases. Germline assignment: CDR1 MNHNS and CDR2 SASEGT. The CDR3 sequence is 15 residues long.

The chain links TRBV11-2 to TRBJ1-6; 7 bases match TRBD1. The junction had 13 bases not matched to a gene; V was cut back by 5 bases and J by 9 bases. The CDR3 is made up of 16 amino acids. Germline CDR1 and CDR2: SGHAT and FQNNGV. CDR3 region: CASSRLLGQASSPLHF. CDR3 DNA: TGTGCCAGCAGCCGTCTATTAGGACAGGCTTCTTCACCCCTCCACTTT.

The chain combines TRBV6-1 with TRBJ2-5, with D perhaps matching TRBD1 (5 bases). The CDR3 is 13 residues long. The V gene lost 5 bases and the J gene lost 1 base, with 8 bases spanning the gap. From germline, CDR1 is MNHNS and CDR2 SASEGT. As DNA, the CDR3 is TGTGCCAGCAGTTTCGACAGCCAAGAGACCCAGTACTTC. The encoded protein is CASSFDSQETQYF.

CDR3 sequence: CASSEGDRDNEKLFF. CDR3 DNA: TGTGCCAGCAGTGAGGGGGACAGGGATAATGAAAAACTGTTTTTT. V and J are TRBV6-1 and TRBJ1-4, with TRBD1 matching 9 bases. Germline V gene sequence: CDR1 MNHNS, CDR2 SASEGT. J lost 4 bases, V lost 3 bases, and 3 bases had no gene match. The CDR3 consists of 15 residues.

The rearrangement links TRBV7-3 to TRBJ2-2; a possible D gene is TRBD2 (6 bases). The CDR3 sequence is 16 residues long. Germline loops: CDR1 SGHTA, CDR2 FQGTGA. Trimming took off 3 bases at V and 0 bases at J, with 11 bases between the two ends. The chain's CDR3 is CASSLAGTSNTGELFF. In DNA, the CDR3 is TGTGCCAGCAGCTTGGCAGGGACTTCGAACACCGGGGAGCTGTTTTTT.

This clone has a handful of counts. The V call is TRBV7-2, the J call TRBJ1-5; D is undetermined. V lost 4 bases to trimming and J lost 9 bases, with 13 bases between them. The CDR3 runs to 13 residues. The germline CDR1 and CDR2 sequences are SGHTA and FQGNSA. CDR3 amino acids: CASSSYGLVPQHF. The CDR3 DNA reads TGTGCCAGCAGCTCTTACGGACTAGTGCCCCAGCATTTT.

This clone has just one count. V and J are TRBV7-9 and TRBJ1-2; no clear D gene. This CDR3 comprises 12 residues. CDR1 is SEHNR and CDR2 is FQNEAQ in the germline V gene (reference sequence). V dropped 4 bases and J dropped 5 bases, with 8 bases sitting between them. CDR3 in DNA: TGTGCCAGCAGCTCATCAGGATATGGCTACACCTTC. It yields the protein CASSSSGYGYTF.